The clone carrying this T cell receptor beta chain has a handful of counts. Only in-frame clones appear in the TCRdb table, and some are missing; sequencing was by immunoSEQ multiplex PCR. Here the sample spans more than 45,000 clones, about 71% being singletons. V lost 8 bases to trimming and J lost 8 bases, with 18 bases between them. Germline V gives CDR1 MNHNS, CDR2 SASEGT. The CDR3 sequence is 14 residues long. The data were obtained in a study of T cell clones after liver transplantation. The chain combines TRBV6-1 with TRBJ1-4; no reliable D call. The clonotype comes from a human patient who received a liver transplant. Some T cells may be transferred from the graft donor. The starting material was CD4+ T cells from blood, obtained at the approximately 15-month timepoint. CDR3 in DNA: TGTGCCAGCCAGGAAGGGCGCGTGGGGGAAAAACTGTTTTTT. Its protein product is CASQEGRVGEKLFF.